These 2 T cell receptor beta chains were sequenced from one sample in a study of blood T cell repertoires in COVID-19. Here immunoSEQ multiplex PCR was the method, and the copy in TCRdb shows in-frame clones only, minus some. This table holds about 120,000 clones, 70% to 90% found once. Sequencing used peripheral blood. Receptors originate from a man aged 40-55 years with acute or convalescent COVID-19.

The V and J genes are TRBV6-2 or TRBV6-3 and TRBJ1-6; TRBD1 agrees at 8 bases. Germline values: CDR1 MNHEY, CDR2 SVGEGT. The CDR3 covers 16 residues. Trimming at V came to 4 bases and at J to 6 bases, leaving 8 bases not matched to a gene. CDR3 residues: CASSSARDRTNSPLHF. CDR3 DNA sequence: TGTGCCAGCAGTTCGGCCCGGGACAGGACTAATTCACCCCTCCACTTT.

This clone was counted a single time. The CDR3 spells CASSEAGTAIHEQFF. The CDR3 DNA reads as TGTGCCAGCAGTGAAGCAGGGACAGCAATTCATGAGCAGTTCTTC. The chain couples TRBV6-1 to TRBJ2-1; 7 bases line up with TRBD1. The germline CDR1 and CDR2 sequences are MNHNS and SASEGT. This CDR3 contains 15 residues. Unmatched junction bases numbered 7, after V lost 0 bases and J lost 8 bases.